These 32 T cell receptor beta chains share one sample of origin, sequenced in a study of lymphopenia after photon versus proton radiotherapy. Using immunoSEQ multiplex PCR, the repertoire was profiled, and TCRdb retains in-frame clones only, with some absent. This table has 65,000 or so clones, about 90% appearing once. This sample comprised peripheral blood, obtained from a patient treated with proton-based radiotherapy. The receptors were gathered from a man older than 75 with esophageal cancer.

This clone was detected only a few times. This chain joins TRBV10-1 and TRBJ2-3; 14 bases agree with TRBD2. Germline V CDR1 and CDR2: WNHNN, SYGVQD (reference sequence). The CDR3 extends over 17 amino acids. With V trimmed by 4 bases and J by 3 bases, 6 bases remained unmatched. The CDR3 DNA follows: TGCGCCAGCAGTGGGGGGACTAGCGGGAGTCTGACAGATACGCAGTATTTT. Translated, it gives CASSGGTSGSLTDTQYF.

The V and J genes are TRBV7-9 and TRBJ1-1, with 8 bases identical to TRBD1. Germline CDR1 SEHNR, CDR2 FQNEAQ (reference sequence). Trimming cost V 5 bases and J 11 bases; bases outside gene matches: 16. The CDR3 is 15 residues long. CDR3 DNA: TGTGCCAGCAGCAAGGCCGGGACAGGCCTGATGCGGGCTTTCTTT. This gives the protein CASSKAGTGLMRAFF.

This clone has just a few counts. This rearrangement joins TRBV4-2 to TRBJ2-7, with D possibly TRBD2 on 6 matching bases. Trimming stripped 0 bases from V and 4 bases from J, with 10 bases between. Looked up from germline, CDR1 is LGHNA and CDR2 is YNFKEQ. This CDR3 spans 14 amino acids. The CDR3 is CASSQDNGGYEQYF. The CDR3 coding sequence is TGTGCCAGCAGCCAAGATAACGGGGGATACGAGCAGTACTTC.

The chain links TRBV29-1 to TRBJ2-1; 8 positions match TRBD2. CDR1 SQVTM and CDR2 ANQGSEA come from the germline V gene. The CDR3 totals 13 residues. V trimming: 7 bases; J trimming: 9 bases; junction bases outside the gene matches: 11. For the CDR3, the DNA is TGCAGCGCGACCGGGACTAGGTGGGGTGAGCAGTTCTTC. Encoded protein: CSATGTRWGEQFF.

This chain uses TRBV30 with TRBJ2-3; D may be TRBD2 (6 bases). The V end lost 1 base, the J end lost 0 bases, and 11 bases lay between the germline ends. Looked up from germline, CDR1 is GTSNPN and CDR2 is SVGIG (reference sequence). The CDR3 runs to 15 residues. The CDR3 DNA is TGTGCCTGGAGTGGGAATAGCGGTAGCACAGATACGCAGTATTTT. The encoded protein is CAWSGNSGSTDTQYF.

The rearrangement uses TRBV7-9 and TRBJ2-2; no firm D call. Per the germline V gene, CDR1 is SEHNR and CDR2 is FQNEAQ (reference sequence). Trimming took 3 bases from V and 7 from J, leaving 12 bases between them. CDR3 size: 14 residues. The CDR3 DNA sequence: TGTGCCAGCAGCTTGAATGGAGTAGGCGGGGAGCTGTTTTTT. Translating gives CASSLNGVGGELFF.

This rearrangement joins TRBV7-2 to TRBJ1-6; the D gene is possibly TRBD1 (5 bases). CDR3 size: 16 residues. V shed 5 bases and J shed 6 bases, with 17 bases lying between them. Germline lookup yields CDR1 SGHTA and CDR2 FQGNSA. The CDR3 region is CASSLGLLGVNSPLHF. The CDR3 DNA sequence: TGTGCCAGCAGCCTGGGACTCCTCGGGGTTAATTCACCCCTCCACTTT.

CDR3: CASSSNYEQYF. The CDR3 coding sequence is TGTGCCAGCAGCTCAAATTACGAGCAGTACTTC. This chain links TRBV5-6 with TRBJ2-7; D is unresolved. The germline V and J ends were trimmed by 3 bases and 4 bases, with 5 bases remaining between them. The CDR3 contains 11 residues. Germline-derived CDR1 and CDR2 are SGHDT and YYEEEE. Full variable domain (remainder filled in from reference TRBV5-6 and TRBJ2-7): DAGVTQSPTHLIKTRGQQVTLRCSPKSGHDTVSWYQQALGQGPQFIFQYYEEEERQRGNFPDRFSGHQFPNYSSELNVNALLLGDSALYLCASSSNYEQYFGPGTRLTVT.

Notes on this clone: Its ends do not fully match the called genes, so a read error is possible. The chain joins TRBV29-1 to TRBJ1-1; TRBD1 matches at 8 bases. CDR1 SQVTM and CDR2 ANQGSEA come from the germline V gene. This CDR3 is 13 amino acids long. CDR3 coding DNA: TGCAGCGCTGAAGGACAGGGGAACACTGAAGCTTTCTTT. Translation gives CSAEGQGNTEAFF.

The chain carries TRBV9 and TRBJ1-1; tentatively, D is TRBD1 (5 bases). The CDR3 contains 15 residues. Germline loops: CDR1 SGDLS, CDR2 YYNGEE. V was pared by 3 bases and J by 4 bases, with 16 bases between. CDR3 residues: CASSEEALGRTEAFF. CDR3 DNA: TGTGCCAGCAGCGAGGAGGCTTTGGGACGCACTGAAGCTTTCTTT.

The CDR3 reads CASSPWTESTDTQYF. In nucleotides, the CDR3 is TGTGCCAGTAGTCCGTGGACAGAAAGCACAGATACGCAGTATTTT. The chain couples TRBV19 to TRBJ2-3; TRBD1 might be the D (6 bases). The CDR3 consists of 15 residues. The germline V gene encodes CDR1 LNHDA and CDR2 SQIVND (reference sequence). V was clipped by 5 bases and J by 0 bases, with 12 bases between them.

This rearrangement joins TRBV6-6 to TRBJ2-5, with D possibly being TRBD2 (6 bases). This CDR3 has 15 amino acids. Deletions cut 3 bases from V and 2 bases from J, with 13 bases between. Germline CDR1 MNHNY, CDR2 SVGAGI (reference sequence). In DNA form, the CDR3 reads TGTGCCAGCAGTTATTCATCGGGGAGGCAAGAGACCCAGTACTTC. It codes for CASSYSSGRQETQYF.

The rearrangement links TRBV5-1 to TRBJ1-2; 8 nucleotides match TRBD1. Looked up from germline, CDR1 is SGHRS and CDR2 is YFSETQ. With V trimmed by 1 base and J by 7 bases, 3 bases remained unmatched. The CDR3 loop spans 13 amino acids. The CDR3 protein is CASSLPGGFGYTF. CDR3 nucleotide sequence: TGCGCCAGCAGCTTGCCAGGGGGCTTTGGCTACACCTTC.

The chain employs TRBV7-2 and TRBJ1-2; D not resolved. Trimming removed 1 base at V and 4 bases at J, with 7 bases between. CDR3 size: 13 residues. The V gene's germline CDR1 is SGHTA and CDR2 FQGNSA. The CDR3 region has the DNA TGTGCCAGCAGCTTAGGGCAGAGCTATGGCTACACCTTC. The encoded protein is CASSLGQSYGYTF. Based on the CDR3 plus reference TRBV7-2 and TRBJ1-2, the full variable domain is GAGVSQSPSNKVTEKGKDVELRCDPISGHTALYWYRQSLGQGLEFLIYFQGNSAPDKSGLPSDRFSAERTGGSVSTLTIQRTQQEDSAVYLCASSLGQSYGYTFGSGTRLTVV.

V gene TRBV5-1 combines with J gene TRBJ2-7; 9 positions match TRBD2. The CDR3 covers 16 residues. Germline assignment: CDR1 SGHRS and CDR2 YFSETQ. The junction had 13 bases not matched to a gene; V was cut back by 4 bases and J by 5 bases. DNA of the CDR3: TGCGCCAGCAGCCCCTGGCCCCGCGGGAGGGTTCACGAGCAGTACTTC. Its protein product is CASSPWPRGRVHEQYF.

The chain has TRBV30 and TRBJ1-6; no definite D call. Trimming cost V 1 base and J 6 bases, with 7 bases left between them. This CDR3 is built from 13 residues. Germline CDR1 is GTSNPN and CDR2 is SVGIG (reference sequence). The DNA for the CDR3 is TGTGCCTGGAGTGGCAGATTTAATTCACCCCTCCACTTT. Translated, it gives CAWSGRFNSPLHF.

The chain employs TRBV5-4 and TRBJ1-3, with TRBD1 matching 8 bases. V shed 1 base and J 3 bases; nucleotides not matched to a gene: 6. From germline, CDR1 is SGHNT and CDR2 YYREEE (reference sequence). The CDR3 totals 16 residues. The CDR3 spells CASSLRTGGGGNTIYF. The CDR3 DNA reads as TGTGCCAGCAGCTTGAGAACAGGGGGGGGTGGAAACACCATATATTTT.

This chain connects TRBV19 to TRBJ2-7; 8 positions match TRBD1. The J segment lost 2 bases and the V segment lost 4 bases, leaving 4 bases of the junction unmatched. This CDR3 comprises 14 residues. Germline values: CDR1 LNHDA, CDR2 SQIVND (reference sequence). This chain's CDR3 is CASSTRQGTYEQYF. Written as DNA, the CDR3 is TGTGCCAGTAGTACCCGACAGGGGACCTACGAGCAGTACTTC.

This clone has just a few counts. The chain carries TRBV6-1 and TRBJ1-3, with D possibly matching TRBD1 (5 bases). This CDR3 is built from 14 residues. Germline V gene lookup returns CDR1 MNHNS and CDR2 SASEGT. The germline V and J ends were trimmed by 6 bases and 4 bases, with 13 bases remaining between them. DNA for the CDR3: TGTGCCAGCAGCGCCAGGGTGGGAGGAAACACCATATATTTT. It translates to CASSARVGGNTIYF.

For the CDR3, the DNA is TGTGCCAGCAGCGTAGCTTCCACACGCTATGGCTACACCTTC. It encodes CASSVASTRYGYTF. The rearrangement joins TRBV9 to TRBJ1-2; D not certain. V gave up 0 bases and J gave up 4 bases, with 10 bases separating them. CDR3 length: 14 residues. CDR1 and CDR2 (germline): SGDLS, YYNGEE.

The chain couples TRBV7-2 to TRBJ2-7; TRBD2 aligns across 7 bases. Germline trimming cut 4 bases from V and 5 bases from J; bases unmatched to any gene: 8. Per germline, CDR1 SGHTA and CDR2 FQGNSA. This CDR3 comprises 14 residues. The CDR3 sequence: CASSSAAGSHEQYF. The CDR3 DNA follows: TGTGCCAGCAGCTCCGCAGCGGGGTCCCACGAGCAGTACTTC.

This clone came up a few times. The rearrangement joins TRBV5-1 to TRBJ2-1; possibly TRBD1 or TRBD2 for D (7 bases each). The CDR3 loop spans 15 amino acids. V lost 0 bases and J lost 6, with 13 bases in between. The germline CDR1 and CDR2 sequences are SGHRS and YFSETQ. The CDR3 bases are TGCGCCAGCAGCTTGGAGACAGGGAGGGTCAATGAGCAGTTCTTC. Translation gives CASSLETGRVNEQFF.

This chain connects TRBV5-1 to TRBJ2-2; 8 bases line up with TRBD1. V gave up 0 bases and J gave up 4 bases; unmatched junction bases: 5. The CDR3 is made up of 16 amino acids. Germline assignment: CDR1 SGHRS and CDR2 YFSETQ. The CDR3 loop is CASSLDGTGGTGELFF. The CDR3, as DNA: TGCGCCAGCAGCTTGGATGGGACAGGAGGCACCGGGGAGCTGTTTTTT.

V usage is TRBV10-3 and J usage is TRBJ1-2; TRBD1 matches 7 bases. The germline V gene has CDR1 ENHRY and CDR2 SYGVKD. CDR3 length: 16 amino acids. Trimming removed 2 bases from V and 6 bases from J; junction bases left unmatched: 12. CDR3 DNA sequence: TGTGCCATCAGTGAGCTGGGGGGTGACAGGGAGAATGGCTACACCTTC. Protein: CAISELGGDRENGYTF.

The V gene is TRBV7-2, the J gene TRBJ1-2; TRBD1 matches 12 bases. Germline-derived CDR1 and CDR2 are SGHTA and FQGNSA. The CDR3 is made up of 18 amino acids. V trimming: 5 bases; J trimming: 7 bases; junction bases outside the gene matches: 17. CDR3 sequence: CASSVPRDRGRVARGYTF. As DNA, the CDR3 is TGTGCCAGCAGCGTCCCCCGGGACAGGGGGCGGGTGGCGCGTGGCTACACCTTC.

This chain joins TRBV4-1 and TRBJ2-5, with 9 bases identical to TRBD2. The CDR3 sequence is 17 residues long. Germline V CDR1 and CDR2: MGHRA, YSYEKL. J lost 2 bases, V lost 4 bases, and 11 bases had no gene match. The CDR3 protein is CASSPRGGGTGQETQYF. Here the CDR3 DNA reads TGCGCCAGCAGCCCCCGCGGGGGGGGCACTGGACAAGAGACCCAGTACTTC.

This clone was seen once. CDR3 DNA sequence: TGTGCCAGCAGCCCCCCATGGCGGGAAAGCTCCTACAATGAGCAGTTCTTC. It codes for CASSPPWRESSYNEQFF. The chain employs TRBV7-9 and TRBJ2-1; D possibly corresponds to TRBD2 (6 bases). CDR1 SEHNR and CDR2 FQNEAQ come from the germline V gene (reference sequence). The CDR3 runs to 17 residues. Trimming stripped 5 bases from V and 0 bases from J, with 17 bases between.

The chain uses TRBV4-3 and TRBJ2-7, with D uncertain. The length of the CDR3 is 13 residues. Germline V gene sequence: CDR1 LGHNA, CDR2 YSLEER. Deletions cut 0 bases from V and 4 bases from J, with 7 bases between. CDR3 sequence reads: CASSQDFEYEQYF. The DNA for the CDR3 is TGCGCCAGCAGCCAAGATTTCGAATACGAGCAGTACTTC.

The rearrangement links TRBV7-9 to TRBJ2-1, with D maybe TRBD2 (5 bases). V was shortened by 3 bases and J by 6 bases, with 9 bases between the two germline ends. The CDR3 has 13 amino acids. Per the germline V gene, CDR1 is SEHNR and CDR2 is FQNEAQ (reference sequence). The CDR3: CASSLDWGNEQFF. In nucleotides, the CDR3 is TGTGCCAGCAGCTTGGACTGGGGCAATGAGCAGTTCTTC.

This chain links TRBV5-1 with TRBJ1-4; D uncertain. Trimming removed 7 bases from V and 2 bases from J, with 12 bases in between. Germline assignment: CDR1 SGHRS and CDR2 YFSETQ. This CDR3 is 14 amino acids long. This chain's CDR3 is CASSLSATNEKLFF. CDR3 nucleotides: TGCGCCAGCTCCCTCTCAGCTACTAATGAAAAACTGTTTTTT. Full variable domain (missing parts from reference TRBV5-1 and TRBJ1-4): KAGVTQTPRYLIKTRGQQVTLSCSPISGHRSVSWYQQTPGQGLQFLFEYFSETQRNKGNFPGRFSGRQFSNSRSEMNVSTLELGDSALYLCASSLSATNEKLFFGSGTQLSVL.

In this sample, this clone turned up once. V gene TRBV5-6 combines with J gene TRBJ1-5; D gene uncertain. This CDR3 has 12 residues. Between the trimmed V and J ends, which lost 2 bases and 4 bases, there was a span of 4 bases. Germline lookup yields CDR1 SGHDT and CDR2 YYEEEE. CDR3: CASSFSNQPQHF. CDR3 sequence (DNA): TGTGCCAGCAGCTTTTCGAATCAGCCCCAGCATTTT.

This rearrangement joins TRBV9 to TRBJ1-4, with TRBD1 matching 7 bases. The germline gives CDR1 SGDLS, CDR2 YYNGEE. After removal of 4 bases from V and 1 base from J, the junction contained 4 bases not matched to a gene. The CDR3 consists of 15 residues. The CDR3 is CASSSQGGTNEKLFF. CDR3 coding DNA: TGTGCCAGCAGCTCTCAGGGGGGAACTAATGAAAAACTGTTTTTT.